This T cell receptor (beta chain) originates from a study of post-analysis software for immune sequencing data. The study's findings and limits: Diversity measured as normalized Chao1 was significantly lower in multiple sclerosis patients than in controls. Comparison of patients with controls showed 4 to 6 TRBV segments more frequent in patients, TRBV5-6, TRBV5-1 and TRBV20-1 among them.

With regard to this clonotype: The antigen is not known.

TCR beta cDNA libraries had unique molecular identifiers. The T cell input of about 0.9 to 11 million gave hundreds of thousands of cDNA molecules. One entry per CDR3 protein results from TCRdb running MiXCR on the PCR reads. The sample carries 740,000 or so distinct CDR3 sequences, approximately 53% recorded once. The germline V and J ends were trimmed by 7 bases and 3 bases, with 13 bases remaining between them. The CDR3 consists of 14 residues. CDR1 is MNHNY and CDR2 is SVGAGI in the germline V gene (reference sequence). The rearrangement links TRBV6-6 to TRBJ2-1, with D unclear. The TCR originated in a girl between 10 and 17 years old with multiple sclerosis. Specimen: blood. This CDR3 reads CASMRALNYNEQFF. The CDR3 DNA is TGTGCCAGCATGCGTGCACTAAACTACAATGAGCAGTTCTTC.